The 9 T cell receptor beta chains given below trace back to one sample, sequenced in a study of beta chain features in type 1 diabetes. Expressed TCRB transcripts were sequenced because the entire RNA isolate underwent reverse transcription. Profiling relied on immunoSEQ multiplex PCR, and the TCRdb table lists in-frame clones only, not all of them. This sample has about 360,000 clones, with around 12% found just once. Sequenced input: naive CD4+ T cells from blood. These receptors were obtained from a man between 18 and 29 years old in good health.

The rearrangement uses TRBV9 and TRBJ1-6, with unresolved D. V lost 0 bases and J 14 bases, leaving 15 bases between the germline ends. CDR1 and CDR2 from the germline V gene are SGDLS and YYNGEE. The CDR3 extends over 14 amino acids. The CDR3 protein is CASSVVGGSRTLHF. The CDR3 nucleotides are TGTGCCAGCAGCGTAGTGGGAGGCTCAAGGACCCTCCACTTT.

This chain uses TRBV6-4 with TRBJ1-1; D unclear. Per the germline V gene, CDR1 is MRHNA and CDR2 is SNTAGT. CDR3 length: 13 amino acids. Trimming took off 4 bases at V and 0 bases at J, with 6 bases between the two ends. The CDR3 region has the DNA TGTGCCAGCAGTGTAGAGGTGAACACTGAAGCTTTCTTT. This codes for CASSVEVNTEAFF.

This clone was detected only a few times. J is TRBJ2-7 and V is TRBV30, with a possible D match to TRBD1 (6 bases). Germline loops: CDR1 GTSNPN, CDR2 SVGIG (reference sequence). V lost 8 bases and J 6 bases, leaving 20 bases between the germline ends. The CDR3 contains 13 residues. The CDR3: CAIVRGFGFEQYF. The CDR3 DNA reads TGTGCCATAGTCAGGGGTTTCGGGTTCGAGCAGTACTTC. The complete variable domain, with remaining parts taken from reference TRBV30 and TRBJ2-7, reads SQTIHQWPATLVQPVGSPLSLECTVEGTSNPNLYWYRQAAGRGLQLLFYSVGIGQISSEVPQNLSASRPQDRQFILSSKKLLLSDSGFYLCAIVRGFGFEQYFGPGTRLTVT.

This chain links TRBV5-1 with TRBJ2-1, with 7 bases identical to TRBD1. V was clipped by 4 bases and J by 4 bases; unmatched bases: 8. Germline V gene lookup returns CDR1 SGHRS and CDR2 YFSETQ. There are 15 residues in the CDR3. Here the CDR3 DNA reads TGCGCCAGCAGCCGCACAGGGGCTTCGTACAATGAGCAGTTCTTC. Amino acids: CASSRTGASYNEQFF.

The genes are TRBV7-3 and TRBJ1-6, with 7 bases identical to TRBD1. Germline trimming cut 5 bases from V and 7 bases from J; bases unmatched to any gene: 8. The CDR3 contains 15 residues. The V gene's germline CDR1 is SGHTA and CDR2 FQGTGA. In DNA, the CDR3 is TGTGCCAGCAGCACCGCCGGGACAGCCAATTCACCCCTCCACTTT. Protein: CASSTAGTANSPLHF. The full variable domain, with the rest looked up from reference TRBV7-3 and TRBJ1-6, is GAGVSQTPSNKVTEKGKYVELRCDPISGHTALYWYRQSLGQGPEFLIYFQGTGAADDSGLPNDRFFAVRPEGSVSTLKIQRTERGDSAVYLCASSTAGTANSPLHFGNGTRLTVT.

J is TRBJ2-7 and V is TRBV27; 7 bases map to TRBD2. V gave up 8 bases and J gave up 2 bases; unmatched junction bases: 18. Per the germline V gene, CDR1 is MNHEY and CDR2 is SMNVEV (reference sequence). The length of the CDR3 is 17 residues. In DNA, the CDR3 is TGTGCCAGCGCCCTTTGGGGAGTAGCGGGCCTAACCTACGAGCAGTACTTC. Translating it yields CASALWGVAGLTYEQYF.

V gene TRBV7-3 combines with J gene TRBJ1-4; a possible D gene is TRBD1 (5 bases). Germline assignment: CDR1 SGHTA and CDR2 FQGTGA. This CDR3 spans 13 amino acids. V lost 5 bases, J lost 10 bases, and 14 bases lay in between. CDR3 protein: CASSVQPGGKLFF. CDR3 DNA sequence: TGTGCCAGCAGCGTACAGCCGGGGGGAAAACTGTTTTTT.

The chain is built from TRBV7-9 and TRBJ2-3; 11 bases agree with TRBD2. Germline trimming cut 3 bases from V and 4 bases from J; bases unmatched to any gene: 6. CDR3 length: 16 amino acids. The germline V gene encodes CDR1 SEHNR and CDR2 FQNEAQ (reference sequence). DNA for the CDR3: TGTGCCAGCAGCTTCGGACTAGCGGGTAGTCCAGATACGCAGTATTTT. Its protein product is CASSFGLAGSPDTQYF.

CDR3 sequence (DNA): TGTGCCAGCAGTCGGTCCCCTGTAAGCACAGATACGCAGTATTTT. Protein sequence: CASSRSPVSTDTQYF. The V gene is TRBV25-1, the J gene TRBJ2-3, with unresolved D. This CDR3 has 15 residues. CDR1 is MGHDK, CDR2 SYGVNS, per germline. Trimming shortened V by 5 bases and J by 0 bases, and 12 bases separated the two germline ends.